Listed below are T cell receptor beta chains from one sample, sequenced in a study of technical replicates of blood from a few donors. TCRdb's copy holds only in-frame clones and misses some; the assay was immunoSEQ multiplex PCR. This table holds around 65,000 clones, 70% to 90% found once. Sequenced: PBMCs. The origin of the receptors is a human donor in good health. Some clones in this sample may be carry-over from other donors' samples. CDR3s include the opening cysteine and the closing phenylalanine or tryptophan. Each record gives: J gene, D gene, V gene, CDR3 DNA, CDR3 protein. D genes are given only for firm matches.

J gene: TRBJ1-1
D gene: .
V gene: TRBV5-1
CDR3 DNA: TGCGCCAGCAGCTTGGATGACTCAACTGAAGCTTTCTTT
CDR3 protein: CASSLDDSTEAFF

J gene: TRBJ1-2
D gene: TRBD1
V gene: TRBV4-2
CDR3 DNA: TGTGCCAGCAGCCAAACAGGGGTATTCTATGGCTACACCTTC
CDR3 protein: CASSQTGVFYGYTF

J gene: TRBJ1-6
D gene: .
V gene: TRBV5-5
CDR3 DNA: TGTGCCAGCAGCTTCTCCGACAGTAAGGCCCTCCACTTT
CDR3 protein: CASSFSDSKALHF

J gene: TRBJ1-4
D gene: .
V gene: TRBV7-2
CDR3 DNA: TGTGCCAGCAGCTTAGCGAGGAGGGCGGGCGAAAAACTGTTTTTT
CDR3 protein: CASSLARRAGEKLFF

J gene: TRBJ2-7
D gene: TRBD2
V gene: TRBV19
CDR3 DNA: TGTGCCAGTAGTATTATACGGAGCGGGGATTCATCCTACGAGCAGTACTTC
CDR3 protein: CASSIIRSGDSSYEQYF

J gene: TRBJ2-7
D gene: .
V gene: TRBV7-2
CDR3 DNA: TGTGCCAGCAGCGGAGCCCGCGGGCCCCCCTACGAGCAGTACTTC
CDR3 protein: CASSGARGPPYEQYF

J gene: TRBJ2-7
D gene: .
V gene: TRBV4-1
CDR3 DNA: TGCGCCAGCAGCGAATCCGGCACTAGCCTCTCCGAGCAGTACTTC
CDR3 protein: CASSESGTSLSEQYF

J gene: TRBJ2-7
D gene: TRBD1
V gene: TRBV7-2
CDR3 DNA: TGTGCCAGCAGCTTAATGTACGGGACAGGGGCCTACGAGCAGTACTTC
CDR3 protein: CASSLMYGTGAYEQYF

J gene: TRBJ2-5
D gene: .
V gene: TRBV2
CDR3 DNA: TGTGCCAGCTTCAGGGTTGAGACCCAGTACTTC
CDR3 protein: CASFRVETQYF

J gene: TRBJ1-4
D gene: .
V gene: TRBV4-3
CDR3 DNA: TGCGCCAGCAGCCAAAATAGTGCAACTAATGAAAAACTGTTTTTT
CDR3 protein: CASSQNSATNEKLFF

J gene: TRBJ1-2
D gene: TRBD1
V gene: TRBV10-3
CDR3 DNA: TGTGCCATCAGTGCGGACGGACAGGGGGTCTATGGCTACACCTTC
CDR3 protein: CAISADGQGVYGYTF

J gene: TRBJ2-3
D gene: TRBD1
V gene: TRBV27
CDR3 DNA: TGTGCCAGCAGCCTTTTCAGGGGGCCCTTCGCAGATACGCAGTATTTT
CDR3 protein: CASSLFRGPFADTQYF

J gene: TRBJ2-3
D gene: .
V gene: TRBV6-4
CDR3 DNA: TGTGCCAGCAGTGACCAGAGGTCAGATACGCAGTATTTT
CDR3 protein: CASSDQRSDTQYF

J gene: TRBJ2-6
D gene: TRBD1
V gene: TRBV5-8
CDR3 DNA: TGTGCCAGCAGCTCCAAGGACAGGGGGCTGTCTGGGGCCAACGTCCTGACTTTC
CDR3 protein: CASSSKDRGLSGANVLTF

J gene: TRBJ2-7
D gene: .
V gene: TRBV7-2
CDR3 DNA: TGTGCCAGCAGCTTATCGCGGGGTAACGAGCAGTACTTC
CDR3 protein: CASSLSRGNEQYF

J gene: TRBJ1-5
D gene: .
V gene: TRBV19
CDR3 DNA: TGTGCCAGTAGTCCCCAGAGGGATCAGCCCCAGCATTTT
CDR3 protein: CASSPQRDQPQHF

J gene: TRBJ2-3
D gene: TRBD2
V gene: TRBV5-4
CDR3 DNA: TGTGCCAGCAGCTTGGAGAGCGGGGCCAATACGCAGTATTTT
CDR3 protein: CASSLESGANTQYF